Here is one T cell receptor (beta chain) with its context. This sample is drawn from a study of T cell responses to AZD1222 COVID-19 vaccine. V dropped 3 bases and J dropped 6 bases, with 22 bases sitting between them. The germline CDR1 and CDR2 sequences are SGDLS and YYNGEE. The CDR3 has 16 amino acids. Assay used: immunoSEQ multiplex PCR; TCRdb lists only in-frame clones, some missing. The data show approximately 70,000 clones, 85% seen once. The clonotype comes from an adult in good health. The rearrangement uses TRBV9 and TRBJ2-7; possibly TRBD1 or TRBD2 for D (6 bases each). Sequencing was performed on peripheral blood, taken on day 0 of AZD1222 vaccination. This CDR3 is CASSAQGGIQASEQYF. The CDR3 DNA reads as TGTGCCAGCAGCGCACAAGGGGGGATTCAGGCTAGCGAGCAGTACTTC. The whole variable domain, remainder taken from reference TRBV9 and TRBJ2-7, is DSGVTQTPKHLITATGQRVTLRCSPRSGDLSVYWYQQSLDQGLQFLIQYYNGEERAKGNILERFSAQQFPDLHSELNLSSLELGDSALYFCASSAQGGIQASEQYFGPGTRLTVT.